The T cell receptor beta chain described here comes from a study of PD-1 blockade in mismatch repair-deficient tumors. Turning to this clone: Its antigen is undetermined.

Method: immunoSEQ multiplex PCR; TCRdb's copy keeps in-frame clones and lacks some. The sample records around 13,000 clones, 70% to 90% being singletons. Looked up from germline, CDR1 is MNHEY and CDR2 is SMNVEV (reference sequence). V lost 0 bases and J 4 bases, leaving 7 bases between the germline ends. CDR3 size: 14 residues. The time point is: identical approximately nine-day culture without peptide (control). Three pembrolizumab responders had their TCRs sequenced. This receptor was taken from an adult with mismatch repair-deficient cancer. This chain connects TRBV27 to TRBJ1-5, with D uncertain. Sequencing was performed on cells cultured in vitro, taken from a patient treated with pembrolizumab. The CDR3 DNA sequence: TGTGCCAGCAGTTTATCAGGGAGTAATCAGCCCCAGCATTTT. Its protein product is CASSLSGSNQPQHF.